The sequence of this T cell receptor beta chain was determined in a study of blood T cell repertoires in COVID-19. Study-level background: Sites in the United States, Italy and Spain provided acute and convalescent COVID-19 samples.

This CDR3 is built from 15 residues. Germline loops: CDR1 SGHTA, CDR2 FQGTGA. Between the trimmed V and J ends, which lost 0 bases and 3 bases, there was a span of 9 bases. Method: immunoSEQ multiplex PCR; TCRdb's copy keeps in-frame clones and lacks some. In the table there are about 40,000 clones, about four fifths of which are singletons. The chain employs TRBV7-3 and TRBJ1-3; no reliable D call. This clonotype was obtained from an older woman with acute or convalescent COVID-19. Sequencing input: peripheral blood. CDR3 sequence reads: CASSLTAGNGNTIYF. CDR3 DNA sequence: TGTGCCAGCAGCTTAACGGCGGGAAATGGAAACACCATATATTTT.